Each of the 16 T cell receptor beta chains below was sequenced from the same sample in a study of OX40 agonist ivuxolimab in advanced cancers. Data came from immunoSEQ multiplex PCR; TCRdb stores just in-frame clones and leaves some out. The data contain more than 50,000 clones, about 87% of them seen just once; the ten biggest clones take up around 1.7%. Sequenced here: CD4+ or CD8+ T cells sorted from blood, sampled in a trial of the OX40 agonist ivuxolimab. The origin of the receptors is an adult with an advanced solid tumor such as melanoma, head and neck, liver or kidney cancer.

The chain links TRBV5-1 to TRBJ1-2; possibly TRBD1 for D (5 bases). Germline lookup yields CDR1 SGHRS and CDR2 YFSETQ. V lost 1 base to trimming and J lost 8 bases, with 9 bases between them. The CDR3 covers 12 residues. CDR3 sequence: CASSLRGEGYTF. CDR3 bases: TGCGCCAGCAGCTTGAGAGGGGAGGGCTACACCTTC.

This chain uses TRBV5-1 with TRBJ2-1; D call uncertain. Germline-derived CDR1 and CDR2 are SGHRS and YFSETQ. This CDR3 contains 14 residues. The germline V and J ends were trimmed by 4 bases and 3 bases, with 11 bases remaining between them. The CDR3 coding sequence is TGCGCCAGCAGCATCCCCTCGGTCTACAATGAGCAGTTCTTC. This codes for CASSIPSVYNEQFF.

In regard to this clone: The same CDR3 can be traced to other DNA sequences in this sample. CDR3: CASSLVNTEAFF. The CDR3, as DNA: TGTGCCAGCAGCTTGGTAAACACTGAAGCTTTCTTT. V is TRBV7-9 and J is TRBJ1-1, with D hard to call. Germline values: CDR1 SEHNR, CDR2 FQNEAQ (reference sequence). The CDR3 is made up of 12 amino acids. V was shortened by 3 bases and J by 2 bases, with 4 bases between the two germline ends.

The rearrangement uses TRBV6-1 and TRBJ2-2; TRBD1 is a possible D gene (5 bases). The CDR3 consists of 14 residues. Germline V gene sequence: CDR1 MNHNS, CDR2 SASEGT. V was trimmed by 5 bases and J by 4 bases, leaving 11 bases between them. DNA for the CDR3: TGTGCCAGCAGTCTCCAGGGATTCACCGGGGAGCTGTTTTTT. Amino acid sequence: CASSLQGFTGELFF.

The chain carries TRBV11-2 and TRBJ2-3; the D gene is possibly TRBD2 (5 bases). Germline loops: CDR1 SGHAT, CDR2 FQNNGV. Trimming took 1 base from V and 5 from J, leaving 10 bases between them. The CDR3 spans 14 residues. The CDR3 reads CASSLGTLGDTQYF. The CDR3 bases are TGTGCCAGCAGCTTAGGGACTCTGGGAGATACGCAGTATTTT.

The chain recombines TRBV29-1 with TRBJ1-2; TRBD1 might be the D (6 bases). The CDR3 runs 15 residues. Per the germline V gene, CDR1 is SQVTM and CDR2 is ANQGSEA. V shed 2 bases and J shed 0 bases, with 13 bases lying between them. Here the CDR3 reads CSVEWGALANYGYTF. Written as DNA, the CDR3 is TGCAGCGTTGAATGGGGGGCCCTAGCTAACTATGGCTACACCTTC.

A note on this clone: An end of the junction does not agree with germline; a read error may underlie this. The sample contains more than one DNA sequence encoding this CDR3. This rearrangement joins TRBV5-1 to TRBJ1-1; 8 positions match TRBD1. Per the germline V gene, CDR1 is SGHRS and CDR2 is YFSETQ. This CDR3 has 15 amino acids. The DNA of the CDR3 is TGCGCCAGCAGCGGACAGGGCGGAATGAACACTGAAGCTTTTTTT. Protein product: CASSGQGGMNTEAFF.

The chain joins TRBV9 to TRBJ2-7, with 7 bases lining up with TRBD2. CDR1 is SGDLS and CDR2 is YYNGEE in the germline V gene. The V and J ends lost 4 bases and 6 bases, in that order; junction bases with no gene match: 13. The CDR3 has 15 residues. In DNA form, the CDR3 reads TGTGCCAGCAGCCCCAACGTGGGGGGGAACGGCGAGCAGTACTTC. Its protein is CASSPNVGGNGEQYF. Combining the CDR3 with reference TRBV9 and TRBJ2-7 gives the whole variable domain DSGVTQTPKHLITATGQRVTLRCSPRSGDLSVYWYQQSLDQGLQFLIQYYNGEERAKGNILERFSAQQFPDLHSELNLSSLELGDSALYFCASSPNVGGNGEQYFGPGTRLTVT.

The CDR3 nucleotides are TGCGCCAGCACCCCCCATCTGGGAACGAACACTGAAGCTTTCTTT. Amino acids: CASTPHLGTNTEAFF. This chain connects TRBV5-1 to TRBJ1-1; unclear D gene. Between the trimmed V and J ends, which lost 6 bases and 1 base, there was a span of 16 bases. The CDR3 contains 15 residues. The germline V gene has CDR1 SGHRS and CDR2 YFSETQ.

The chain uses TRBV7-2 and TRBJ2-7; perhaps D is TRBD1 or TRBD2 (5 bases each). This CDR3 contains 17 residues. Per the germline V gene, CDR1 is SGHTA and CDR2 is FQGNSA. V lost 2 bases and J 0 bases, leaving 17 bases between the germline ends. CDR3 in DNA: TGTGCCAGCAGCTTACGGTCGGGGCAGTTAAGCTCCTACGAGCAGTACTTC. Its translation: CASSLRSGQLSSYEQYF.

The chain has TRBV14 and TRBJ1-4; D remains ambiguous. Germline assignment: CDR1 SGHDN and CDR2 FVKESK. With 5 bases removed from V and 7 bases from J, the gap between germline ends came to 11 bases. The CDR3 runs 13 residues. The CDR3 spells CASSGLAVEKLFF. The CDR3, as DNA: TGTGCCAGCAGCGGTCTAGCGGTTGAAAAACTGTTTTTT.

The rearrangement uses TRBV2 and TRBJ2-4, with D perhaps given as TRBD1 or TRBD2 (5 bases each). V lost 6 bases and J 3 bases, leaving 21 bases between the germline ends. Germline CDR1 reads SNHLY; CDR2 reads FYNNEI. The CDR3 is 17 residues long. The chain's CDR3 is CASRSGRNPRGKNIQYF. DNA for the CDR3: TGTGCCAGCAGGTCGGGACGAAATCCTCGTGGCAAAAACATTCAGTACTTC.

J is TRBJ1-1 and V is TRBV4-1; tentatively, D is TRBD1 (6 bases). Germline V gene data show CDR1 as MGHRA and CDR2 as YSYEKL. CDR3 size: 17 residues. V lost 2 bases, J lost 4 bases, and 20 bases lay in between. The CDR3 DNA is TGCGCCAGCAGCCAAACCCTCCTCAGGGGCCCGGTCACTGAAGCTTTCTTT. Its translation is CASSQTLLRGPVTEAFF.

On this clone itself: The same CDR3 can be traced to other DNA sequences in this sample. V gene TRBV5-1 combines with J gene TRBJ1-2, with D uncertain. V was trimmed by 4 bases and J by 4 bases, leaving 8 bases between them. CDR3 size: 12 residues. Looked up from germline, CDR1 is SGHRS and CDR2 is YFSETQ. The CDR3 protein is CASSREAYGYTF. The DNA for the CDR3 is TGCGCCAGCAGCAGGGAAGCCTATGGCTACACCTTC.

V usage is TRBV6-5 and J usage is TRBJ2-6; D is ambiguous. This CDR3 contains 14 residues. The V and J ends lost 2 bases and 4 bases respectively, with 6 bases between them. CDR1 MNHEY and CDR2 SVGAGI come from the germline V gene. CDR3 residues: CASSYNTGANVLTF. The CDR3 bases are TGTGCCAGCAGTTACAACACAGGGGCCAACGTCCTGACTTTC.

CDR3 in DNA: TGCGCCAGCAGCACAGAATCAGCGGACTATGGCTACACCTTC. This codes for CASSTESADYGYTF. This chain uses TRBV5-1 with TRBJ1-2, with D unresolved. Trimming took off 4 bases at V and 3 bases at J, with 13 bases between the two ends. Per the germline V gene, CDR1 is SGHRS and CDR2 is YFSETQ. The CDR3 extends over 14 amino acids.